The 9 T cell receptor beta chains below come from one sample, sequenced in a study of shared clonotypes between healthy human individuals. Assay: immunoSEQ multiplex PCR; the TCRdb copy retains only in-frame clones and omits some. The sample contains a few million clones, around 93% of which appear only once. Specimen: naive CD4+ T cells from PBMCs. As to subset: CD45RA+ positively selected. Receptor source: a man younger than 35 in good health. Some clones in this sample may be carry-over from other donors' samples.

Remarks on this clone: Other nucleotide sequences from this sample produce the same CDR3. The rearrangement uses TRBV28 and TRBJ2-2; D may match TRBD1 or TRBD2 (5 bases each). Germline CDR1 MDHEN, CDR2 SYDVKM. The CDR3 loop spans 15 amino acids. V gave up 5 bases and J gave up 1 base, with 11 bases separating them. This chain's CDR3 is CASSRPRGNTGELFF. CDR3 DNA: TGTGCCAGCAGTAGGCCGAGGGGGAACACCGGGGAGCTGTTTTTT.

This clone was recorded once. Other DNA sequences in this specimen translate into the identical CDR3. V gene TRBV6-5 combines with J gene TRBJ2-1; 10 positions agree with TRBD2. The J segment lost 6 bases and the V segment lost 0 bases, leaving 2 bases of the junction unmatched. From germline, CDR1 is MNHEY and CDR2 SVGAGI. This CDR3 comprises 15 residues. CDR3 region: CASSYSSGRANEQFF. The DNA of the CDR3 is TGTGCCAGCAGTTACTCGAGCGGGAGGGCCAATGAGCAGTTCTTC.

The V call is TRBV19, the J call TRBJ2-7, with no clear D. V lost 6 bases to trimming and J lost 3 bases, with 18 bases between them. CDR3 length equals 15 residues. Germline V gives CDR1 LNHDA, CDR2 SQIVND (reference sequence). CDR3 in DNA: TGTGCCAGTAGCCTGGCGCTTCCCCCGTTCTACGAGCAGTACTTC. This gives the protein CASSLALPPFYEQYF.

The DNA for the CDR3 is TGTGCCAGCAGCCTTTTGGGCCGGGGCACTGAAGCTTTCTTT. Translation gives CASSLLGRGTEAFF. V is TRBV9 and J is TRBJ1-1; D uncertain. The CDR3 is made up of 14 amino acids. Trimming took 4 bases from V and 4 from J, leaving 14 bases between them. Germline V gene data show CDR1 as SGDLS and CDR2 as YYNGEE.

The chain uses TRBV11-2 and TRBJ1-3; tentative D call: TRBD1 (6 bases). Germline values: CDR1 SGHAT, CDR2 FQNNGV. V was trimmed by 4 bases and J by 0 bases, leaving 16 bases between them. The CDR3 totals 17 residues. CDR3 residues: CASSSIPGASSGNTIYF. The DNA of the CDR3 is TGTGCCAGCAGCTCTATACCAGGGGCCAGCTCTGGAAACACCATATATTTT. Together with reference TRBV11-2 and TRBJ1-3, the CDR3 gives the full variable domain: EAGVAQSPRYKIIEKRQSVAFWCNPISGHATLYWYQQILGQGPKLLIQFQNNGVVDDSQLPKDRFSAERLKGVDSTLKIQPAKLEDSAVYLCASSSIPGASSGNTIYFGEGSWLTVV.

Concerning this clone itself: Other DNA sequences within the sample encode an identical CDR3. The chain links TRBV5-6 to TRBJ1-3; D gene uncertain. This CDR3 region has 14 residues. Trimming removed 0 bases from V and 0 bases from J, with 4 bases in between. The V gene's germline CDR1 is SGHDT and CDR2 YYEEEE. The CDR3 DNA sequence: TGTGCCAGCAGCTTGGGGGGCTCTGGAAACACCATATATTTT. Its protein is CASSLGGSGNTIYF.

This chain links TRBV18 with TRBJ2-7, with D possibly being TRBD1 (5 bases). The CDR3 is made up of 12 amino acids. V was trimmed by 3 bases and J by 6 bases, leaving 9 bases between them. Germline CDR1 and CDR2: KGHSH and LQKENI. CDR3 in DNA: TGTGCCAGCTCACCTCCGACAGCCGAGCAGTACTTC. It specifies CASSPPTAEQYF.

CDR3 sequence reads: CASSVGVVGGSSGYTF. CDR3 nucleotide sequence: TGTGCCAGCAGCGTAGGGGTCGTAGGGGGTTCGTCTGGCTACACCTTC. This chain joins TRBV9 and TRBJ1-2; D perhaps matches TRBD1 (6 bases). With 0 bases removed from V and 7 bases from J, the gap between germline ends came to 19 bases. The CDR3 spans 16 residues. Germline V lookup: CDR1 SGDLS, CDR2 YYNGEE. Variable domain in full (rest from reference TRBV9 and TRBJ1-2): DSGVTQTPKHLITATGQRVTLRCSPRSGDLSVYWYQQSLDQGLQFLIQYYNGEERAKGNILERFSAQQFPDLHSELNLSSLELGDSALYFCASSVGVVGGSSGYTFGSGTRLTVV.

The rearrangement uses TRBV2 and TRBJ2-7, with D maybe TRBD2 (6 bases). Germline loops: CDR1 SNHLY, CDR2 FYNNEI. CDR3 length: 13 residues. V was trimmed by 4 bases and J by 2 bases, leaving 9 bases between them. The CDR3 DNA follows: TGTGCCAGCAGTGTCGGCGGGGCCTACGAGCAGTACTTC. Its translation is CASSVGGAYEQYF.